This TCR beta chain was identified in a study of T-cell reconstitution after alpha-beta-depleted transplantation in children (dated by TCRdb to the mid-2010s). About the full investigation: The study quantitatively tracked T-cell immune reconstitution after TCRalphabeta/CD19-depleted allogeneic hematopoietic cell transplantation in children using TCR repertoire profiling. Broad study findings and their caveats: Hyperexpanded clone frequencies declined over subsequent months; after one year, T-cell counts and TCRbeta diversity were mostly attributed to newly produced T cells. The apparently early alphabetaT-cell count recovery about two months after transplant was reportedly dependent on only several hundred rapidly expanded clones derived from non-depleted graft cells. In some patients, high TCRbeta diversity at day 60 was attributed to recipient T cells and intrathymic progenitors that had survived conditioning.

Libraries were built with PCR. The sequencer was an Illumina HiSeq 2500. To normalize quantification of the TCRbeta repertoire, the TCR libraries were built with molecular barcoding that relied on unique molecular identifiers. TCRdb applied fastp at Q25 and MiXCR to the public reads, then kept only in-frame beta chains. Rows are unified per CDR3 protein, each entry keeping the most common DNA and genes. The table for this sample lists approximately 20,000 distinct CDR3 sequences; over 10% of them were counted only once. Around 35% of the sample rests with the top ten. CDR3 length: 15 amino acids, cysteine to phenylalanine. Only the CDR3 portion is preserved as DNA: 45 bases, with reading frame beginning at the first base. CDR1 and CDR2 are drawn from the germline V gene (reference sequence): DFQATT, SNEGSKA. With respect to this clonotype: Its cognate antigen has yet to be identified. Its ends do not fully match the called genes, so a read error is possible.

The time point tag for this specimen amounts to: day 60 (about 2 months) after transplantation. The treatment or condition label, as the study defines it: allogeneic hematopoietic cell transplantation with graft depleted of TCRalphabeta T cells and CD19 B cells. The children who served as transplant recipients had been given grafts of TCRalphabeta/CD19-depleted allogeneic hematopoietic cells. The sequence came from a female patient aged 2-10 years who had a stem cell transplant for congenital amegakaryocytic thrombocytopenia, so the T cells may come from the graft donor. The input for sequencing was PBMCs, mostly from graft donor cells, taken 60 days after TCRalphabeta/CD19-depleted stem cell transplant. The sequence joins TRBV20-1 to TRBJ1-4, and TRBD1 may be the D gene, going by 5 matching bases. The DNA sequence is given as TGCTGTGCTAGAGCCTCTAGGAGGGGAGGAGAAAAACTGTTTTTT. Its protein reads: CCARASRRGGEKLFF.